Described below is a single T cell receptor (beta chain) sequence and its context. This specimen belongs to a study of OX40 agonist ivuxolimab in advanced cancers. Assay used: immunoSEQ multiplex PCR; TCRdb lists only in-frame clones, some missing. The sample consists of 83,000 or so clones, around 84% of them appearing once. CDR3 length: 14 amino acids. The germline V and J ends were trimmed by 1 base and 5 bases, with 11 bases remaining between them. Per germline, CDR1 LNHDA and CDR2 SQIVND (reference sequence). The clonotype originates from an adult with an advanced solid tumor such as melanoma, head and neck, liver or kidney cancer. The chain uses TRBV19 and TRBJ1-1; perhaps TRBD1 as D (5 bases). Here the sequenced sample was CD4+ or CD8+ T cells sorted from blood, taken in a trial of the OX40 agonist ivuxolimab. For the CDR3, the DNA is TGTGCCAGTAGTATAGTATCAGGGAGGACTGAAGCTTTCTTT. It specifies CASSIVSGRTEAFF.